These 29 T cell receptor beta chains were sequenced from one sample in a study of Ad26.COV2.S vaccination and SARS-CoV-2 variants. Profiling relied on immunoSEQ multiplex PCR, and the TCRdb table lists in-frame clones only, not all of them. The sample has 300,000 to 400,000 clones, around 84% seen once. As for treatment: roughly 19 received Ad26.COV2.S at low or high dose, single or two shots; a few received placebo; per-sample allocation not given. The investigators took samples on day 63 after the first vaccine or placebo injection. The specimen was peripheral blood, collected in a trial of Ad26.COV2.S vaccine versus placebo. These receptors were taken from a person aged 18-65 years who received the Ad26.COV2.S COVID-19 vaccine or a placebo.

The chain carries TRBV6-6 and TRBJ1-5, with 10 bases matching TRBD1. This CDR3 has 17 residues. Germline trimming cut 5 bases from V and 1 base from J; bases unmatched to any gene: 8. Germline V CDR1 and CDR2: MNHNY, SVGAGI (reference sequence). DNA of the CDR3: TGTGCCAGCAGTCAAAGACAGGGGGCAGGGAGCAATCAGCCCCAGCATTTT. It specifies CASSQRQGAGSNQPQHF.

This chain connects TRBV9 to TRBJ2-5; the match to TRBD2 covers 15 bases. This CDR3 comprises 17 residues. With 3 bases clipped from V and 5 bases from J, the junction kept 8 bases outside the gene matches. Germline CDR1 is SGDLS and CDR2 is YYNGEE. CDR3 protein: CASSDGTSGGRAETQYF. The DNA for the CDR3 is TGTGCCAGCAGCGATGGGACTAGCGGGGGGCGGGCCGAGACCCAGTACTTC.

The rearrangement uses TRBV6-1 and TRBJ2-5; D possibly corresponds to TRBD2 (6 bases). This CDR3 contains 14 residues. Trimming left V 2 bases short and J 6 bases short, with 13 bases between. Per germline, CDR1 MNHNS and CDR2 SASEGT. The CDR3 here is CASSESASAKTQYF. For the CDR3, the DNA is TGTGCCAGCAGTGAATCGGCTAGCGCGAAGACCCAGTACTTC.

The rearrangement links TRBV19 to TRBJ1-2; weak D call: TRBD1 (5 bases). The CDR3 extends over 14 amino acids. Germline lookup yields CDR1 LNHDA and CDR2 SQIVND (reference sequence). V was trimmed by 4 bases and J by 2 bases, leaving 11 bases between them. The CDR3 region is CASSNPGRNYGYTF. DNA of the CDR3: TGTGCCAGTAGTAACCCGGGACGGAACTATGGCTACACCTTC.

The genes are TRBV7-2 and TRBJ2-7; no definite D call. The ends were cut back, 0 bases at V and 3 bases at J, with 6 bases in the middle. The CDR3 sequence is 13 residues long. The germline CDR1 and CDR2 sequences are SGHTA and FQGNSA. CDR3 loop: CASSLADGYEQYF. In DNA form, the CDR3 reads TGTGCCAGCAGCTTAGCGGACGGCTACGAGCAGTACTTC. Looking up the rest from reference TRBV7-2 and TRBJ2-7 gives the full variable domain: GAGVSQSPSNKVTEKGKDVELRCDPISGHTALYWYRQSLGQGLEFLIYFQGNSAPDKSGLPSDRFSAERTGGSVSTLTIQRTQQEDSAVYLCASSLADGYEQYFGPGTRLTVT.

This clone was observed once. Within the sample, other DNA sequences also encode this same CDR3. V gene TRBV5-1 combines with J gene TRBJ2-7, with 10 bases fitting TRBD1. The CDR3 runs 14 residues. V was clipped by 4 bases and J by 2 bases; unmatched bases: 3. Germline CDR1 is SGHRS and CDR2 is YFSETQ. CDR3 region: CASSPGQGAYEQYF. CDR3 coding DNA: TGCGCCAGCAGCCCAGGACAGGGGGCCTACGAGCAGTACTTC. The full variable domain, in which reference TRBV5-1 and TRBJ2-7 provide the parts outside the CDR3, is KAGVTQTPRYLIKTRGQQVTLSCSPISGHRSVSWYQQTPGQGLQFLFEYFSETQRNKGNFPGRFSGRQFSNSRSEMNVSTLELGDSALYLCASSPGQGAYEQYFGPGTRLTVT.

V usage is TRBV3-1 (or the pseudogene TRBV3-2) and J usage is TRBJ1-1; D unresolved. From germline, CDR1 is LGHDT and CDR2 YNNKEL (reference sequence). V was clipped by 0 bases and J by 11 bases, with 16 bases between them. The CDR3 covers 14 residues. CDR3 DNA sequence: TGTGCCAGCAGCCAAGAGTCGGGCGGAACGGGGGCTTTCTTT. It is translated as CASSQESGGTGAFF.

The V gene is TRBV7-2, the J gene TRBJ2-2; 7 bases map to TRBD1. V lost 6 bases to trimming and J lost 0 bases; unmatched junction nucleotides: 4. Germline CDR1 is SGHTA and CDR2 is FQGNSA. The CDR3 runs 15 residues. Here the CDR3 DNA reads TGTGCCAGCAGTTTACAGGGGCCGAACACCGGGGAGCTGTTTTTT. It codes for CASSLQGPNTGELFF.

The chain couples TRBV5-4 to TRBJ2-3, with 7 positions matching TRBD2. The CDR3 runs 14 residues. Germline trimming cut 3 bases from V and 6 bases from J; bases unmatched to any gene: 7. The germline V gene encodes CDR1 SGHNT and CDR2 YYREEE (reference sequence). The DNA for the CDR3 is TGTGCCAGCAGCTCGCGGGGGAGTCAGGATACGCAGTATTTT. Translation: CASSSRGSQDTQYF.

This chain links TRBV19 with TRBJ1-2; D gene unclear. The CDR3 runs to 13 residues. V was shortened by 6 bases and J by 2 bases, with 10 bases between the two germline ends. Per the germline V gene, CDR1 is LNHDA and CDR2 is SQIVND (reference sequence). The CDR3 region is CASSLDANYGYTF. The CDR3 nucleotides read TGTGCCAGTAGCTTAGATGCGAACTATGGCTACACCTTC.

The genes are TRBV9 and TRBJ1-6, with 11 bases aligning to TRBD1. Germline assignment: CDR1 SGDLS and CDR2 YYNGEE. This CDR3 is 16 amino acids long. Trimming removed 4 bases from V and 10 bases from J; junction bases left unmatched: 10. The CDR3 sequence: CASSTTPGTGGSPLHF. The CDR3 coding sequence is TGTGCCAGCAGCACTACTCCCGGGACAGGGGGGTCACCCCTCCACTTT.

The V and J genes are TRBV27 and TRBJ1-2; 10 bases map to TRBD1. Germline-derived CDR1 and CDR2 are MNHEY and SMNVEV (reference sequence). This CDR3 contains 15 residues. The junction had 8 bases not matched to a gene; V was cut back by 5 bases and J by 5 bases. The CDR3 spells CASSPRQGAWYGYTF. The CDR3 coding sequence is TGTGCCAGCAGTCCCCGACAGGGGGCCTGGTATGGCTACACCTTC.

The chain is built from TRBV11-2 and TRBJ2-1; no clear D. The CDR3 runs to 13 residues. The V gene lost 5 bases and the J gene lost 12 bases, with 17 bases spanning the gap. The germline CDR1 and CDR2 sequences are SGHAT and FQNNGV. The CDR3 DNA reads TGTGCCAGCAGCCCCGGGTTGAGGTGGCGGCAGTTCTTC. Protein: CASSPGLRWRQFF.

The CDR3 protein is CASSPPEGGQFSLHEQFF. CDR3 sequence (DNA): TGTGCCAGCTCACCCCCGGAGGGAGGACAGTTCTCATTGCATGAGCAGTTCTTC. V usage is TRBV18 and J usage is TRBJ2-1; D may be TRBD1 or TRBD2 (6 bases each). The CDR3 has 18 amino acids. V gave up 3 bases and J gave up 8 bases, with 26 bases separating them. The germline gives CDR1 KGHSH, CDR2 LQKENI.

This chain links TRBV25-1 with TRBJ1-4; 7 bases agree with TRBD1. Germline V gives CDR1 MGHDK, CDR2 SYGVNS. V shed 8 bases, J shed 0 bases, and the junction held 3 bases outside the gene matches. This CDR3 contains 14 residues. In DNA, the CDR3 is TGTGCCAGCGGGACAGCCTCAACTAATGAAAAACTGTTTTTT. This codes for CASGTASTNEKLFF.

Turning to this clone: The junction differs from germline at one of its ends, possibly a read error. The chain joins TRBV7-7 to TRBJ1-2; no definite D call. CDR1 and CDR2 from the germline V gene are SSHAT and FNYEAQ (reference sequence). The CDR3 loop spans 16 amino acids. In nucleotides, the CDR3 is TGTGCTAGCAGCTTATGTCAGGTAATGGAGGGTGGCGGCTACACCTTC. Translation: CASSLCQVMEGGGYTF. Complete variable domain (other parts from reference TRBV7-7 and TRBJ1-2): GAGVSQSPRYKVTKRGQDVTLRCDPISSHATLYWYQQALGQGPEFLTYFNYEAQPDKSGLPSDRFSAERPEGSISTLTIQRTEQRDSAMYRCASSLCQVMEGGGYTFGSGTRLTVV.

The DNA of the CDR3 is TGCAGTGAGGGGGTGAGCACCATATATTTT. Amino acids: CSEGVSTIYF. The chain is built from TRBV29-1 and TRBJ1-3; D is possibly TRBD1 (6 bases). In germline, CDR1 is SQVTM, CDR2 ANQGSEA. The CDR3 contains 10 residues.

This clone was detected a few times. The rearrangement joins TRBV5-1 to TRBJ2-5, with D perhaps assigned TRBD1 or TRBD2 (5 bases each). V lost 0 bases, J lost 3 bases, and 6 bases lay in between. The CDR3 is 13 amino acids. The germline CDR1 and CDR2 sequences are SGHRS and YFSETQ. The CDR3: CASSLGGEETQYF. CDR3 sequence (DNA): TGCGCCAGCAGCTTGGGAGGGGAAGAGACCCAGTACTTC.

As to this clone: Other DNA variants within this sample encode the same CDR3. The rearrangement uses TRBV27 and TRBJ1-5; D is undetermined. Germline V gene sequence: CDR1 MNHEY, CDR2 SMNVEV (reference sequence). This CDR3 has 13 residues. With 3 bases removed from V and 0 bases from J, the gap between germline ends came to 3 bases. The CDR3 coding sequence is TGTGCCAGCAGTTTTAGTAGCAATCAGCCCCAGCATTTT. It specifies CASSFSSNQPQHF.

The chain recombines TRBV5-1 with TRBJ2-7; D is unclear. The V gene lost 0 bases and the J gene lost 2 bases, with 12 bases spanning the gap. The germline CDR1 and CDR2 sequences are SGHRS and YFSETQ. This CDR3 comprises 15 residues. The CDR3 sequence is CASSLGAQRPYEQYF. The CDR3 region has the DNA TGCGCCAGCAGCTTGGGGGCCCAACGACCCTACGAGCAGTACTTC. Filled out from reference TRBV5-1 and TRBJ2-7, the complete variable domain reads KAGVTQTPRYLIKTRGQQVTLSCSPISGHRSVSWYQQTPGQGLQFLFEYFSETQRNKGNFPGRFSGRQFSNSRSEMNVSTLELGDSALYLCASSLGAQRPYEQYFGPGTRLTVT.

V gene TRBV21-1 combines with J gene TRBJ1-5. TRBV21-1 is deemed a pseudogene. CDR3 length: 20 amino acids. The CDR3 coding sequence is TGTGCCAGCAGCAATTGCCCCCCGGGCCGATTTGAGTATAGCAATCAGCCCCAGCATTTT. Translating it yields CASSNCPPGRFEYSNQPQHF.

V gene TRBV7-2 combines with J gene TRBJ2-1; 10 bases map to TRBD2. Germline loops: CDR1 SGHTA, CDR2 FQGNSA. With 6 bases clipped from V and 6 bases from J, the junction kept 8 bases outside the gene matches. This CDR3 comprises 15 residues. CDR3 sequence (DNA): TGTGCCAGCAGGAAAAGCGGGGGGGCGGGCAATGAGCAGTTCTTC. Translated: CASRKSGGAGNEQFF.

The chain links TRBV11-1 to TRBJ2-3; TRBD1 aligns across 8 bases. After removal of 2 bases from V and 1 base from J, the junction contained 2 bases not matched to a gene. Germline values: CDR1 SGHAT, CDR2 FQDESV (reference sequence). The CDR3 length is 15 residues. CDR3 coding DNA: TGTGCCAGCAGCTTATACAGGGGGGGCACAGATACGCAGTATTTT. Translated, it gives CASSLYRGGTDTQYF.

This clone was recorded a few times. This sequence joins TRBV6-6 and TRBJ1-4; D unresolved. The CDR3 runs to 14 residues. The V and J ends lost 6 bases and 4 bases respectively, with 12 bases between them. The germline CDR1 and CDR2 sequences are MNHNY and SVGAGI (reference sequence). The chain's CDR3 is CASRADVRNEKLFF. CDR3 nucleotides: TGTGCCAGCAGGGCAGACGTACGTAATGAAAAACTGTTTTTT.

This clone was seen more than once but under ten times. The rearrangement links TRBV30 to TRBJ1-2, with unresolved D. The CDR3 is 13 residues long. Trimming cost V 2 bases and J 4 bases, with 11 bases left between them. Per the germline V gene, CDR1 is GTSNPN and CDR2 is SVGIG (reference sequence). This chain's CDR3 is CAWSPIGFYGYTF. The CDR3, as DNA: TGTGCCTGGAGTCCTATAGGGTTCTATGGCTACACCTTC.

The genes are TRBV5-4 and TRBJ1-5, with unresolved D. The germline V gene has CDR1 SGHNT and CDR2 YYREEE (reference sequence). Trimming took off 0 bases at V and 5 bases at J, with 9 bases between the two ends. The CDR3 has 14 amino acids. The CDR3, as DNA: TGTGCCAGCAGCTTGGGGGGATCAGATCAGCCCCAGCATTTT. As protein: CASSLGGSDQPQHF.

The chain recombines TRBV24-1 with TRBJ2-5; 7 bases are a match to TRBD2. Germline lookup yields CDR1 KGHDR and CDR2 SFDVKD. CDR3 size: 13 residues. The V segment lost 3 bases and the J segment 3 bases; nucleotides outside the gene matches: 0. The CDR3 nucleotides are TGTGCCACCAGTGATGGGAGGGAAGAGACCCAGTACTTC. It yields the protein CATSDGREETQYF.

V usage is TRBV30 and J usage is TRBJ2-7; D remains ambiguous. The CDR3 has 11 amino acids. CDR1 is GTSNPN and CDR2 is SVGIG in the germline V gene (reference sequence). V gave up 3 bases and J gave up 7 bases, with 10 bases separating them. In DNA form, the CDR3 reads TGTGCCTGGAGCGCCCCAAGGGAGCAGTACTTC. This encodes CAWSAPREQYF.

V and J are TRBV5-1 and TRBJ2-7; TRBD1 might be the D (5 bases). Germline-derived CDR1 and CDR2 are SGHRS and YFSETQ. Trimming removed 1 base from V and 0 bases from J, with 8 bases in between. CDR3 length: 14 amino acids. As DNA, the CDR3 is TGCGCCAGCAGCTTGACAGGCCCCTCCTACGAGCAGTACTTC. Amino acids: CASSLTGPSYEQYF.